A single sample gave rise to the 18 T cell receptor beta chains below, sequenced in a study of blood T cells in healthy people across ages (dated by TCRdb to the mid-2010s). Library construction relied on 5' RACE. The listed sequencing device is Illumina HiSeq 2500. A second PCR of roughly 6 to 11 cycles was performed with a sample-barcoded 5' primer and a J-beta primer mix. The raw public data were reprocessed by TCRdb itself: fastp quality trimming at Q25, MiXCR clonotype calling, in-frame beta chains only. For every CDR3 protein sequence, its rows merge into one entry that carries the most common genes and DNA. For this sample the table gives roughly 1,500,000 distinct CDR3 sequences, of which roughly 32% were detected only once. The top ten clones comprise 10% to 12% of the sample. The sample was blood. Every receptor here comes from a woman in her 30s in good health.

This clonotype appeared many times. The rearrangement joins TRBV9 to TRBJ1-2, with D perhaps matching TRBD1 (5 bases). This CDR3 contains 14 residues. The germline V and J ends were trimmed by 4 bases and 11 bases, with 21 bases remaining between them. Germline V gene sequence: CDR1 SGDLS, CDR2 YYNGEE. The CDR3 spells CASSRGGTAAEYTF. The CDR3 DNA is TGTGCCAGCAGCAGAGGAGGGACTGCCGCCGAATACACCTTC.

The sample holds a few counts of this clonotype. DNA for the CDR3: TGCGCCAGCAGCTTGGCCGTTGGGACAGGGCTCTACGAGCAGTACTTC. Translating gives CASSLAVGTGLYEQYF. V usage is TRBV5-1 and J usage is TRBJ2-7; TRBD1 aligns across 9 bases. Germline V gene sequence: CDR1 SGHRS, CDR2 YFSETQ. Trimming took 0 bases from V and 3 from J; bases not matched to a gene: 7. CDR3 size: 16 residues.

A word on this clonotype: This may come from a read error, since a much larger clone is one base off. J is TRBJ2-1 and V is TRBV7-3; 8 bases line up with TRBD2. The CDR3 runs 13 residues. Germline V gene data show CDR1 as SGHTA and CDR2 as FQGTGA. As DNA, the CDR3 is TGTACCAGCAGCTTAGGGACTAGCAATGAGCAGTTCTTC. It codes for CTSSLGTSNEQFF. The full variable domain, with the rest looked up from reference TRBV7-3 and TRBJ2-1, is GAGVSQTPSNKVTEKGKYVELRCDPISGHTALYWYRQSLGQGPEFLIYFQGTGAADDSGLPNDRFFAVRPEGSVSTLKIQRTERGDSAVYLCTSSLGTSNEQFFGPGTRLTVL.

The chain joins TRBV27 to TRBJ2-7; D is perhaps TRBD1 or TRBD2 (6 bases each). The J call may not be correct, given that the DNA end is closer to TRBJ2-5. This CDR3 contains 15 residues. Germline lookup yields CDR1 MNHEY and CDR2 SMNVEV (reference sequence). The CDR3 here is CASAKSLGGAGTQYF. The DNA for the CDR3 is TGTGCCAGCGCTAAGTCTTTGGGGGGCGCAGGGACCCAGTACTTC.

Worth noting for this clonotype: One junction end disagrees with the germline gene, perhaps due to a read error. The V gene is TRBV4-1, the J gene TRBJ1-1, with 7 bases lining up with TRBD1. The tail of the sequence fits TRBJ2-2 better, so the J call may be wrong. The germline V gene has CDR1 MGHRA and CDR2 YSYEKL. CDR3 length equals 14 residues. The CDR3 coding sequence is TGCGCCAGCAGCGCCAGACAGGGAGCCGGGAAGCTGTTTTTT. This codes for CASSARQGAGKLFF.

The gene calls are TRBV27 and TRBJ2-1; 9 positions agree with TRBD2. The V segment lost 3 bases and the J segment 3 bases; nucleotides outside the gene matches: 6. The CDR3 sequence is 16 residues long. The germline CDR1 and CDR2 sequences are MNHEY and SMNVEV (reference sequence). The CDR3, as DNA: TGTGCCAGCAGTTTTCGTACTAGCGGGTTCTACAATGAGCAGTTCTTC. It encodes CASSFRTSGFYNEQFF.

This clonotype came up once. The J gene is TRBJ1-2, the V gene TRBV18, with TRBD1 matching 9 bases. The CDR3 has 17 amino acids. Germline-derived CDR1 and CDR2 are KGHSH and LQKENI. The V segment lost 3 bases and the J segment 4 bases; nucleotides outside the gene matches: 12. The CDR3 sequence: CASSPGTGLASPYGYTF. The CDR3 region has the DNA TGTGCCAGCTCACCCGGGACAGGGTTGGCCTCACCCTATGGCTACACCTTC.

In nucleotides, the CDR3 is TGTGCCACCCAGGGACCGATGCTGAGTGAGCAGTACTTC. Translated: CATQGPMLSEQYF. The V call is TRBV6-1, the J call TRBJ2-7, with D possibly called TRBD1 or TRBD2 (5 bases each). Germline V lookup: CDR1 MNHNS, CDR2 SASEGT. The CDR3 spans 13 residues. Between the trimmed V and J ends, which lost 10 bases and 7 bases, there was a span of 20 bases.

The chain joins TRBV20-1 to TRBJ1-2; 7 bases match TRBD1. The V and J ends lost 0 bases and 7 bases, in that order; junction bases with no gene match: 8. CDR1 and CDR2 (germline): DFQATT, SNEGSKA (reference sequence). This CDR3 is built from 14 residues. The chain's CDR3 is CSARDQGQKIGYTF. In nucleotides, the CDR3 is TGCAGTGCTAGAGATCAGGGACAGAAGATTGGCTACACCTTC.

V gene TRBV11-1 combines with J gene TRBJ1-2; no definite D call. CDR1 and CDR2 (germline): SGHAT, FQDESV (reference sequence). CDR3 size: 14 residues. The V and J ends lost 5 bases and 3 bases respectively, with 13 bases between them. CDR3 nucleotide sequence: TGTGCCAGCAGCCCAGGACGGTCGGACTATGGCTACACCTTC. It translates to CASSPGRSDYGYTF.

The chain carries TRBV5-6 and TRBJ2-1; 8 bases line up with TRBD1. The CDR3 runs to 14 residues. Germline trimming cut 2 bases from V and 5 bases from J; bases unmatched to any gene: 3. Germline V gene sequence: CDR1 SGHDT, CDR2 YYEEEE. CDR3 residues: CASSFVRGHNEQFF. The CDR3 DNA sequence: TGTGCCAGCAGCTTTGTCAGGGGGCACAATGAGCAGTTCTTC.

The rearrangement links TRBV2 to TRBJ2-1; D is undetermined. In germline, CDR1 is SNHLY, CDR2 FYNNEI. Trimming removed 0 bases at V and 0 bases at J, with 3 bases between. The CDR3 has 14 residues. The CDR3 here is CASSEASSYNEQFF. CDR3 DNA: TGTGCCAGCAGTGAAGCGAGCTCCTACAATGAGCAGTTCTTC.

Concerning this clonotype: An end of the junction differs from the germline gene, which may be a read error. The chain uses TRBV6-1 and TRBJ1-2; 7 bases are shared with TRBD1. This CDR3 spans 11 amino acids. Germline loops: CDR1 MNHNS, CDR2 SASEGT. The CDR3 region is CTSEQGNGYTF. The CDR3 DNA is TGTACCAGCGAACAGGGGAATGGCTACACCTTC.

The chain has TRBV20-1 and TRBJ2-1, with D possibly being TRBD2 (6 bases). This CDR3 is built from 14 residues. Trimming took off 6 bases at V and 5 bases at J, with 17 bases between the two ends. CDR1 is DFQATT and CDR2 is SNEGSKA in the germline V gene (reference sequence). The DNA of the CDR3 is TGCAGTGCCAAACTGCGGGGACTGAACAATGAGCAGTTCTTC. Protein sequence: CSAKLRGLNNEQFF.

The chain links TRBV6-5 to TRBJ2-1; 7 bases align to TRBD2. Germline V gene data show CDR1 as MNHEY and CDR2 as SVGAGI. The CDR3 totals 16 residues. The J segment lost 1 base and the V segment lost 4 bases, leaving 7 bases of the junction unmatched. CDR3 bases: TGTGCCAGCAGTTTCGGGCGGGGGAATTCCTACAATGAGCAGTTCTTC. The encoded protein is CASSFGRGNSYNEQFF.

This clonotype was seen repeatedly, ten times or more. The chain links TRBV18 to TRBJ2-7; D gene uncertain. This CDR3 region has 11 residues. CDR1 KGHSH and CDR2 LQKENI come from the germline V gene. V gave up 0 bases and J gave up 3 bases, with 0 bases separating them. The CDR3 protein is CASSPPYEQYF. CDR3 nucleotide sequence: TGTGCCAGCTCACCACCCTACGAGCAGTACTTC.

The rearrangement joins TRBV27 to TRBJ1-1; 10 nucleotides align to TRBD1. This CDR3 has 15 residues. Unmatched junction bases numbered 10, after V lost 7 bases and J lost 5 bases. CDR1 is MNHEY and CDR2 is SMNVEV in the germline V gene (reference sequence). The CDR3 coding sequence is TGTGCCAGCAAGGAGCACGGGACAGGGGCAACTGAAGCTTTCTTT. The encoded protein is CASKEHGTGATEAFF.

This clonotype was seen only a few times. The chain recombines TRBV6-2 or TRBV6-3 with TRBJ1-2; TRBD1 aligns across 12 bases. Germline CDR1 is MNHEY and CDR2 is SVGEGT. The CDR3 has 16 amino acids. J gave up 4 bases and V 2 bases, and 5 bases lay outside the gene matches. The chain's CDR3 is CASSYPGTGGGYGYTF. In DNA, the CDR3 is TGTGCCAGCAGTTACCCCGGGACAGGGGGCGGCTATGGCTACACCTTC.